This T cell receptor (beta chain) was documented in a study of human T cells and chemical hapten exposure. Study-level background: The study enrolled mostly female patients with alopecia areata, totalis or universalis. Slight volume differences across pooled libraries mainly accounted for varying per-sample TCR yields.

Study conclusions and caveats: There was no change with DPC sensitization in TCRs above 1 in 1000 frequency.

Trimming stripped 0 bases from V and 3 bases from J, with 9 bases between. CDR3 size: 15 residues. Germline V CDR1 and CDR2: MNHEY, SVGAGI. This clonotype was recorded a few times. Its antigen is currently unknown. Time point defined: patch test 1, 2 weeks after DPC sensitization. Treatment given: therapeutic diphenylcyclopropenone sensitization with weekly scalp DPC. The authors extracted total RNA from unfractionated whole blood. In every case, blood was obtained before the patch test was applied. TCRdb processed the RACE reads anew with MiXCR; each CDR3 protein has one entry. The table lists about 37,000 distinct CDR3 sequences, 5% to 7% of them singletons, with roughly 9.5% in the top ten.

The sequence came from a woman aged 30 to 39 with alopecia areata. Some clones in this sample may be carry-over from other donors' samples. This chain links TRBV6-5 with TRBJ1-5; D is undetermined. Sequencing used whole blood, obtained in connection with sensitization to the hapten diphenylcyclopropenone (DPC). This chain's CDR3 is CASSYSKRSNQPQHF. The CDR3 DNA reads TGTGCCAGCAGTTACTCGAAAAGGTCCAATCAGCCCCAGCATTTT.